This T cell receptor beta chain was obtained from a study of shared clonotypes between healthy human individuals (dated by TCRdb to the early 2020s). Study-level background: The cohort comprised a couple of women and a few men aged 18 to 49 years. Leukapheresis yielded between about 0.9 and 8.9 billion PBMCs per donor. Per donor, three plates each were used for CD4 naive and CD4 memory, two for CD8 naive, and one for CD8 memory. Blood TCR repertoires of five healthy adults were deeply sequenced to estimate repertoire size and the extent of clonotype sharing between individuals. To increase sequencing depth and limit assay-specific biases, TCR repertoire library preparation and sequencing were carried out by different laboratories using diverse techniques.

On this clone itself: The clone's antigen remains unknown. No base quality values were provided; no much bigger clone lies one nucleotide off.

The CDR3, cysteine through phenylalanine, is 13 amino acids long. Just CDR3 DNA is preserved here, 39 bases in frame from base 1. Relative to germline, V is 2 bases shorter and J is 3 bases shorter, with 8 bases between their ends. According to the germline V gene, CDR1 reads MGHRA and CDR2 reads YSYEKL. Study-wide conclusions, independent of this receptor: Estimated clonotype richness was generally larger for naive than for memory subsets. Pairwise subsampling indicated that sequencing depth was expected to affect the degree of clonotype sharing among donors. Only blood was sampled, and tissue TCR repertoires likely differ from those in blood. Incomplete sequencing was indicated by rarefaction of sorted-subset datasets, despite the large sequencing depth. Because the study included a small number of donors, the genetic and exposure-history diversity represented was limited. About 4.5% of naive CD4, 3.5% of naive CD8, 2.3% of memory CD4, and 0.4% of memory CD8 clonotypes were shared across a few donors. Compared with non-shared clonotypes, clonotypes shared by all four sorted-subset donors had higher generation probabilities.

CD8 naive samples were CD45RO-negative cells positively selected for CCR7, giving a CD45RA+CCR7+ population that excluded TemRA cells. The donors were healthy, HIV-negative adults with no recently reported acute infections or vaccinations. Every donor was a Caucasian adult residing in Nashville, Tennessee, USA. After blood collection by leukapheresis, PBMCs were isolated using Ficoll-Histopaque density gradient centrifugation and then cryopreserved in the vapor phase of liquid nitrogen. Analytical flow cytometry was used to check the purity and quantity of every magnetically sorted T cell population. Genomic DNA was isolated from each sorted fraction and quantified by UV absorbance on a Nanodrop 2000c. Using the deep immunoSEQ assay, TCR CDR3 regions were amplified from genomic DNA by multiplex PCR. Extracted genomic DNA from each cell subset was spread evenly across all wells of several immunoSEQ 96-well plates, with each plate serving as a replicate. For sorted subsets, around 0.2 ug of genomic DNA, equivalent to some 30,000 T cell genomes, went into each replicate PCR. Purified libraries were measured with a Qubit 3.0 fluorometer, size-checked on a Bioanalyzer 2100, and measured again with the KAPA Library Quantification kit. A separate single-read 150-cycle Illumina NextSeq 550 flow cell was used to sequence each immunoSEQ 96-well plate. Regarding the original processing steps: The immunoSEQ output contained only junctional sequences without quality scores, so filtering could not match that applied to full-length reads. Sequences were annotated with PyIR, a Python wrapper for IgBLAST v1.9, and V/J genes and CDR3 were assigned using IMGT germline references. Any read was removed if the V/J assignment was weak (E-value above 1e-6), the CDR3 was missing, or the read contained stop codons, out-of-frame junctions, or ambiguous translated residues. V3J clonotypes were defined by identical inferred V gene, J gene, and CDR3 amino acid sequence. Percentage overlap between repertoires was calculated by dividing the number of shared unique clonotypes by the size of the smaller repertoire. Richness of each repertoire was evaluated using RTK rarefaction, the Chao1 estimator, and Recon v2.1 estimates of unobserved clonotypes. For all TCRbeta clonotypes obtained by the gDNA method from four donors, generation probabilities were computed with OLGA. TCRdb retrieved this table from immuneACCESS and kept in-frame rearrangements only. Not all clones are present; in checked studies, unresolved V genes account for under half, and no reason is known for the remainder. That table supplies the V and J calls and clone size; D and trimming were determined from the DNA. Across this sample there are about 2 million clones, with just under 95% seen only once. The top ten constitute around 1.1% of the sample.

The TCR originated in a man aged 18-30 years in good health. The chain links TRBV4-1 with TRBJ2-7; the D gene lacks a confident call. Sequenced sample: naive CD8+ T cells sorted from blood. The intended sense of this specimen's cell subset or site label: CD45RA+CCR7+. The nucleotides read TGCGCCAGCAGCCAAAACGGGCACTACGAGCAGTACTTC. This yields the protein CASSQNGHYEQYF.